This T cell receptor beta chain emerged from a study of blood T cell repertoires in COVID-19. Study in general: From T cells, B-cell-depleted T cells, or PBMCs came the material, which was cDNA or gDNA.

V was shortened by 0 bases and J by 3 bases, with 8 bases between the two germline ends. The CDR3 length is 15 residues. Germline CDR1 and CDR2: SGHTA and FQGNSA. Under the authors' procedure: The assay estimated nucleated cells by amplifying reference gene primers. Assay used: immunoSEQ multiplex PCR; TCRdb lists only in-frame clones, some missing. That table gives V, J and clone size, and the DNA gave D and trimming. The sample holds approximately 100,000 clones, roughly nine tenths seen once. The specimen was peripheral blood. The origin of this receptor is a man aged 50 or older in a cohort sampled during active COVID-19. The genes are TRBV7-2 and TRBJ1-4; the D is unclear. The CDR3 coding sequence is TGTGCCAGCAGCTTAGCGACGGGGTCTAATGAAAAACTGTTTTTT. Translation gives CASSLATGSNEKLFF. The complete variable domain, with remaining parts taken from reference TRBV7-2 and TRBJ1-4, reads GAGVSQSPSNKVTEKGKDVELRCDPISGHTALYWYRQSLGQGLEFLIYFQGNSAPDKSGLPSDRFSAERTGGSVSTLTIQRTQQEDSAVYLCASSLATGSNEKLFFGSGTQLSVL.